These T cell receptor beta chains were read from a single sample in a study of OX40 agonist ivuxolimab in advanced cancers. Libraries were prepared by immunoSEQ multiplex PCR; TCRdb keeps only in-frame clonotypes and omits some of them. This table has 65,000 to 85,000 clones, roughly nine tenths appearing once. The source material was CD4+ or CD8+ T cells sorted from blood, sampled in a trial of the OX40 agonist ivuxolimab. The source of these receptors is an adult with an advanced solid tumor such as melanoma, head and neck, liver or kidney cancer. CDR3s include the opening cysteine and the closing phenylalanine or tryptophan. D genes are given only for firm matches. The listing skips clone size in some rows; elsewhere it reads once, few, many or a size class.

clone size	D gene	J gene	V gene	CDR3 DNA	CDR3 protein
once	-	TRBJ1-2	TRBV5-4	TGTGCCAGCAGCTTGGAGGCAGGGGCTAGGGGCTACACCTTC	CASSLEAGARGYTF
-	-	TRBJ2-7	TRBV25-1	TGTGCCAGCAGTCGGAGCTCCTACGAGCAGTACTTC	CASSRSSYEQYF
-	TRBD2	TRBJ2-5	TRBV5-1	TGCGCCAGCAGCTTGGGGACTAGCGCGGAGACCCAGTACTTC	CASSLGTSAETQYF
-	-	TRBJ2-2	TRBV7-6	TGTGCCAGCAGCCACGGGACAATCACGAACACCGGGGAGCTGTTTTTT	CASSHGTITNTGELFF
-	TRBD1	TRBJ2-1	TRBV5-1	TGCGCCAGCAGCCCCGGACAGGGGGTTTATGAGCAGTTCTTC	CASSPGQGVYEQFF
-	-	TRBJ1-1	TRBV19	TGTGCCAGTAGGGGAAACAGGATGAACACTGAAGCTTTCTTT	CASRGNRMNTEAFF
-	-	TRBJ2-7	TRBV6-5	TGTGCCAGCGGGAGACCTGGGAGAGACGAGCAGTACTTC	CASGRPGRDEQYF
-	-	TRBJ2-5	TRBV7-7	TGTGCTAGCAGCTTGCGGGCGCTAGAGACCCAGTACTTC	CASSLRALETQYF
-	-	TRBJ2-7	TRBV11-1	TGTGCCAGCAGCTTATTGAGGAGCTCCTACGAGCAGTACTTC	CASSLLRSSYEQYF
-	TRBD1	TRBJ2-6	TRBV6-1	TGTGCCAGCAGTGAACAGGGGGCTGGGGCCAACGTCCTGACTTTC	CASSEQGAGANVLTF
-	-	TRBJ1-1	TRBV15	TGTGCCACCAGCAGACCCATCGGGAACACTGAAGCTTTCTTT	CATSRPIGNTEAFF
-	-	TRBJ2-7	TRBV11-2	TGTGCCAGCACCCCGGGTCTGTGGGGCAGGCCCACCTACGAGCAGTACTTC	CASTPGLWGRPTYEQYF
-	-	TRBJ1-6	TRBV9	TGTGCCAGCAGCGTAGGTGAGGGAGATTCACCCCTCCACTTT	CASSVGEGDSPLHF
-	TRBD2	TRBJ2-2	TRBV29-1	TGCAGCGTTGAATGGGGTGGGAGCGGGAGGGCCACCGGGGAGCTGTTTTTT	CSVEWGGSGRATGELFF
-	-	TRBJ2-3	TRBV5-1	TGCGCCAGCAGCTTGGAGTTTGATACGCAGTATTTT	CASSLEFDTQYF
-	TRBD2	TRBJ2-1	TRBV7-3	TGTGCCAGCAGCTTAGCGGGGGGTTATAGCAATGAGCAGTTCTTC	CASSLAGGYSNEQFF
-	-	TRBJ1-4	TRBV7-2	TGTGCCAGCAGCTTAGGCGGGACGGAACATGAAAAACTGTTTTTT	CASSLGGTEHEKLFF
-	-	TRBJ1-2	TRBV6-5	TGTGCCAGCAGTTACGCGGCGAGGGGAGCCGGCTACACCTTC	CASSYAARGAGYTF
-	TRBD1	TRBJ1-1	TRBV6-1	TGTGCCAGCAGTGAATGGACAGGGCCGGCTTTCTTT	CASSEWTGPAFF
-	-	TRBJ1-2	TRBV29-1	TGCAGCGTGGCCGGGATCCTCACGGGGGGCTACACCTTC	CSVAGILTGGYTF
few	-	TRBJ1-1	TRBV30	TGTGCCTGGAAAGGAGGAGGGACTGAAGCTTTCTTT	CAWKGGGTEAFF
-	-	TRBJ2-2	TRBV4-1	TGCGCCAGCAGCCAAGAAATTGGCCGACGGGAGCTGTTTTTT	CASSQEIGRRELFF
-	-	TRBJ2-2	TRBV25-1	-	CASSELVGRGAVF
-	TRBD2	TRBJ2-1	TRBV5-4	TGTGCCAGCAGCTCCGCGAGGGGAGGGAATGAGCAGTTCTTC	CASSSARGGNEQFF